This TCR beta chain was sequenced in a study of T cells in Graves' hyperthyroidism and ophthalmopathy. Study-level results: The model forecast ophthalmopathy, anticipating it by a median approximately 7 months before onset.

From RNA transcripts, TCR beta CDR3 regions were amplified. The HTBI primer set drove a first-round RT-PCR of the TCR CDR3. Using its own MiXCR run on the multiplex PCR reads, TCRdb lists one record per CDR3 protein. The sample consists of about 600,000 distinct CDR3 sequences, 15% to 20% of them appearing once. Individuals with ophthalmopathy presented a Clinical Activity Score of at least 3, a NOSPECS grade of at least 4 and a duration under 3 months. This clonotype was seen more than once but under ten times. No antigen is known for it. Looked up from germline, CDR1 is KGHSH and CDR2 is LQKENI. Trimming took 1 base from V and 5 from J; bases not matched to a gene: 14. The CDR3 runs 17 residues.

The chain carries TRBV18 and TRBJ2-7; TRBD2 matches 7 bases. The source is a woman in her forties with Graves' ophthalmopathy. What was sequenced was blood. DNA of the CDR3: TGTGCCAGCTCACCACACGGGACTACCCCAACATCGGACGAGCAGTACTTC. This codes for CASSPHGTTPTSDEQYF.